These 32 T cell receptor beta chains share one sample of origin, sequenced in a study of blood T cells in healthy people across ages (dated by TCRdb to the mid-2010s). Receptor amplification or capture employed 5' RACE. Sequencer: Illumina HiSeq 2500. A second PCR of about 6 to 12 cycles was run with a J-beta primer mix and a sample-barcoded 5' primer. Starting from the raw public reads, TCRdb applied fastp trimming at Q25, assembled clones with MiXCR and retained in-frame beta chains. Each CDR3 protein appears once, grouped with its most common genes and DNA. Here the sample has about 1.6 million distinct CDR3 sequences; almost 35% occur a single time. The ten largest clonotypes hold around 11% of the sample. Material for sequencing was blood. The source is a woman in her 30s in good health.

V usage is TRBV4-1 and J usage is TRBJ2-7; D not resolved. This CDR3 is built from 14 residues. V dropped 4 bases and J dropped 7 bases, with 17 bases sitting between them. Germline V gene lookup returns CDR1 MGHRA and CDR2 YSYEKL. DNA for the CDR3: TGCGCCAGCAGCCTCGAAGGCACTCCCCGGGAGCAGTACTTC. This gives the protein CASSLEGTPREQYF.

This chain links TRBV7-3 with TRBJ2-3; TRBD2 matches at 8 bases. With 5 bases clipped from V and 8 bases from J, the junction kept 15 bases outside the gene matches. The CDR3 covers 16 residues. The V gene's germline CDR1 is SGHTA and CDR2 FQGTGA. The CDR3 spells CASSPIAGKTPGTQYF. The CDR3, as DNA: TGTGCCAGCAGCCCTATAGCGGGGAAAACCCCGGGTACGCAGTATTTT.

The V gene is TRBV11-2, the J gene TRBJ2-7; unclear D gene. Trimming removed 0 bases at V and 3 bases at J, with 12 bases between. CDR3 length: 15 amino acids. Germline CDR1 is SGHAT and CDR2 is FQNNGV. The DNA of the CDR3 is TGTGCCAGCAGCTTAGATCTAACCAGGCTCTACGAGCAGTACTTC. It yields the protein CASSLDLTRLYEQYF.

This clonotype was counted between two and nine times. V is TRBV12-3 or TRBV12-4 and J is TRBJ2-7; TRBD1 agrees at 7 bases. This CDR3 is 14 amino acids long. The V segment lost 8 bases and the J segment 2 bases; nucleotides outside the gene matches: 9. The CDR3 nucleotides read TGTGCCAGCCACTCCCCGGGACAGCCCTACGAGCAGTACTTC. Translated: CASHSPGQPYEQYF.

The CDR3 coding sequence is TGTGCCAGCAGTGTAGGACAGGGTTTCTCCTACGAGCAGTACTTC. It is translated as CASSVGQGFSYEQYF. The V and J genes are TRBV2 and TRBJ2-4; 8 positions agree with TRBD1. The closer fit of TRBJ2-7 to the DNA end suggests the J call may be wrong. The CDR3 has 15 residues. Per the germline V gene, CDR1 is SNHLY and CDR2 is FYNNEI.

The genes are TRBV12-5 and TRBJ2-2; TRBD1 might be the D (6 bases). Trimming stripped 1 base from V and 6 bases from J, with 12 bases between. CDR1 is LGHNT, CDR2 FRNRAP, per germline. This CDR3 has 15 residues. CDR3 in DNA: TGTGCTAGTGGTTTGGCCCCGGGACATCCCGGGGAGCTGTTTTTT. Translated: CASGLAPGHPGELFF.

The genes are TRBV28 and TRBJ2-5; possibly TRBD2 for D (6 bases). Germline V lookup: CDR1 MDHEN, CDR2 SYDVKM. There are 15 residues in the CDR3. Trimming shortened V by 6 bases and J by 5 bases, and 19 bases separated the two germline ends. CDR3 residues: CASRPITRSGETQYF. The CDR3 DNA follows: TGTGCCAGCAGACCCATCACCCGGAGCGGGGAGACCCAGTACTTC.

Only a few counts were recorded for this clonotype. J is TRBJ2-5 and V is TRBV11-2; no definite D call. The V end was cut by 3 bases, the J end by 1 base, with 15 bases between. Germline values: CDR1 SGHAT, CDR2 FQNNGV. The CDR3 covers 16 residues. The CDR3 bases are TGTGCCAGCAGCTTGGGCGCTAACCCTCTCCAAGAGACCCAGTACTTC. Amino acids: CASSLGANPLQETQYF.

This rearrangement joins TRBV6-6 to TRBJ2-7; 9 bases fit TRBD1. The CDR3 covers 16 residues. The germline CDR1 and CDR2 sequences are MNHNY and SVGAGI (reference sequence). Trimming removed 0 bases from V and 6 bases from J; junction bases left unmatched: 9. The CDR3 loop is CASSYSYPGQGIEQYF. CDR3 coding DNA: TGTGCCAGCAGTTACTCCTACCCGGGACAGGGAATCGAGCAGTACTTC.

V and J are TRBV27 and TRBJ1-2; 7 bases line up with TRBD1. This CDR3 comprises 14 residues. In germline, CDR1 is MNHEY, CDR2 SMNVEV (reference sequence). Trimming cost V 5 bases and J 3 bases; bases outside gene matches: 6. The CDR3 here is CASSPDRVYYGYTF. DNA of the CDR3: TGTGCCAGCAGTCCCGACAGGGTCTACTATGGCTACACCTTC.

The chain couples TRBV5-5 to TRBJ2-7, with D tentatively TRBD2 (5 bases). The germline V and J ends were trimmed by 0 bases and 8 bases, with 15 bases remaining between them. Germline loops: CDR1 SGHKS, CDR2 YYEKEE (reference sequence). The CDR3 covers 14 residues. The CDR3 sequence: CASSLEAAGGKQYF. CDR3 DNA sequence: TGTGCCAGCAGCTTGGAAGCGGCCGGAGGAAAGCAGTACTTC.

This rearrangement joins TRBV20-1 to TRBJ2-1, with D perhaps matching TRBD1 or TRBD2 (5 bases each). V dropped 5 bases and J dropped 0 bases, with 11 bases sitting between them. This CDR3 region has 14 residues. Germline CDR1 is DFQATT and CDR2 is SNEGSKA (reference sequence). The DNA for the CDR3 is TGCAGTGCTGAGGGGTACAGCTCCTACAATGAGCAGTTCTTC. As protein: CSAEGYSSYNEQFF.

This clonotype was seen at least ten times. The V gene is TRBV4-1, the J gene TRBJ2-1; 11 positions agree with TRBD2. Germline CDR1 MGHRA, CDR2 YSYEKL. The ends lost 7 bases at V and 2 bases at J; junction bases unmatched: 10. This CDR3 spans 17 amino acids. CDR3 protein: CASTLAGVGGPYNEQFF. The CDR3 region has the DNA TGCGCCAGCACACTAGCGGGAGTGGGGGGGCCCTACAATGAGCAGTTCTTC.

This clonotype has just a few counts. The CDR3 sequence is CSAHEGETQYF. The CDR3 nucleotides read TGCAGTGCTCATGAGGGGGAGACCCAGTACTTC. The gene calls are TRBV20-1 and TRBJ2-5, with D perhaps matching TRBD1 or TRBD2 (5 bases each). CDR3 length: 11 amino acids. Germline V gene data show CDR1 as DFQATT and CDR2 as SNEGSKA (reference sequence). The V end was cut by 5 bases, the J end by 5 bases, with 9 bases between.

J is TRBJ2-2 and V is TRBV5-1, with 13 bases matching TRBD2. This CDR3 spans 17 amino acids. V lost 3 bases and J lost 1; bases outside the gene matches: 3. Germline V CDR1 and CDR2: SGHRS, YFSETQ. The CDR3 DNA is TGCGCCAGCAGCTACGGACTAGCGGGAGAGAACACCGGGGAGCTGTTTTTT. It encodes CASSYGLAGENTGELFF. Full variable domain (outside the CDR3, taken from reference TRBV5-1 and TRBJ2-2): KAGVTQTPRYLIKTRGQQVTLSCSPISGHRSVSWYQQTPGQGLQFLFEYFSETQRNKGNFPGRFSGRQFSNSRSEMNVSTLELGDSALYLCASSYGLAGENTGELFFGEGSRLTVL.

Points on this clonotype: A much more abundant neighbour one base away suggests this may be a read error. The chain is built from TRBV20-1 and TRBJ2-7; D call uncertain. The germline gives CDR1 DFQATT, CDR2 SNEGSKA (reference sequence). CDR3 length: 14 amino acids. Trimming left V 5 bases short and J 5 bases short, with 19 bases between. CDR3 amino acids: CSAGPRIPFNEQYF. CDR3 DNA: TGCAGTGCTGGACCTAGAATTCCCTTTAACGAGCAGTACTTC.

This clonotype was seen only a few times. The chain links TRBV4-2 to TRBJ2-5; D gene uncertain. This CDR3 has 15 residues. The germline V and J ends were trimmed by 0 bases and 5 bases, with 13 bases remaining between them. CDR1 is LGHNA, CDR2 YNFKEQ, per germline. The CDR3 loop is CASSQEVFGYETQYF. The CDR3 bases are TGTGCCAGCAGCCAAGAGGTCTTCGGGTATGAGACCCAGTACTTC.

This clonotype was seen ten or more times. One end of the junction varies from germline; a read error may be responsible. The rearrangement links TRBV9 to TRBJ2-3; D unclear. There are 13 residues in the CDR3. The germline V gene has CDR1 SGDLS and CDR2 YYNGEE. In DNA, the CDR3 is TGCGCCAGCAGCCCAATGGGCACAGATACGCAGTATTTT. Translation: CASSPMGTDTQYF.

The rearrangement joins TRBV7-3 to TRBJ2-1, with 13 positions matching TRBD2. This CDR3 has 16 residues. The germline CDR1 and CDR2 sequences are SGHTA and FQGTGA. With V trimmed by 5 bases and J by 6 bases, 7 bases remained unmatched. CDR3 DNA sequence: TGTGCCAGCAGCCCTACAGGGACTAGCGGGGCCAATGAGCAGTTCTTC. This gives the protein CASSPTGTSGANEQFF.

This sequence joins TRBV18 and TRBJ2-1; TRBD2 matches 13 bases. After removal of 5 bases from V and 12 bases from J, the junction contained 7 bases not matched to a gene. Germline assignment: CDR1 KGHSH and CDR2 LQKENI. The CDR3 sequence is 14 residues long. The DNA of the CDR3 is TGTGCCAGCTCAACCGGACTAGCGGGAGCTTGGCAGTTCTTC. Its protein is CASSTGLAGAWQFF.

Only a few counts were recorded for this clonotype. The rearrangement joins TRBV28 to TRBJ1-1; no clear D. This CDR3 contains 16 residues. Trimming removed 7 bases at V and 1 base at J, with 19 bases between. Germline values: CDR1 MDHEN, CDR2 SYDVKM. The chain's CDR3 is CASNLDVSRSNTEAFF. DNA of the CDR3: TGTGCCAGCAACTTGGACGTCTCTCGTTCGAACACTGAAGCTTTCTTT. The variable domain in full, completed from reference TRBV28 and TRBJ1-1, reads DVKVTQSSRYLVKRTGEKVFLECVQDMDHENMFWYRQDPGLGLRLIYFSYDVKMKEKGDIPEGYSVSREKKERFSLILESASTNQTSMYLCASNLDVSRSNTEAFFGQGTRLTVV.

The V call is TRBV4-1, the J call TRBJ1-1; D is unclear. The CDR3 loop spans 11 amino acids. The germline V gene has CDR1 MGHRA and CDR2 YSYEKL. Trimming cost V 0 bases and J 9 bases, with 5 bases left between them. CDR3 coding DNA: TGCGCCAGCAGCCAAGATGGTAAAGCTTTCTTT. Translated: CASSQDGKAFF.

In its sample, this clonotype was seen a few times. The rearrangement uses TRBV2 and TRBJ2-3; 11 bases are a match to TRBD2. There are 16 residues in the CDR3. The junction had 4 bases not matched to a gene; V was cut back by 3 bases and J by 2 bases. CDR1 and CDR2 (germline): SNHLY, FYNNEI. The CDR3, as DNA: TGTGCCAGCAGTGAGGGGACTAGCGGCCTCACAGATACGCAGTATTTT. As protein: CASSEGTSGLTDTQYF.

This clonotype was counted only a few times. CDR3 in amino acids: CASSPSRGVSGNTIYF. The CDR3 DNA reads TGTGCCAGCAGCCCCTCCAGGGGGGTTTCGGGAAACACCATATATTTT. The chain uses TRBV6-6 and TRBJ1-3, with 7 bases fitting TRBD1. V shed 6 bases, J shed 4 bases, and the junction held 12 bases outside the gene matches. CDR1 is MNHNY, CDR2 SVGAGI, per germline (reference sequence). The CDR3 is made up of 16 amino acids.

This rearrangement joins TRBV4-1 to TRBJ1-1, with 11 bases that match TRBD1. Looked up from germline, CDR1 is MGHRA and CDR2 is YSYEKL. The CDR3 loop spans 17 amino acids. V lost 7 bases, J lost 9 bases, and 19 bases stayed unmatched. CDR3 sequence reads: CASTRVPGQGGSMKAFF. As DNA, the CDR3 is TGCGCCAGCACCCGAGTACCGGGACAGGGGGGGAGTATGAAAGCTTTCTTT.

Ten or more counts support this clonotype. This chain uses TRBV10-3 with TRBJ2-5; 9 bases agree with TRBD1. There are 13 residues in the CDR3. Unmatched junction bases numbered 0, after V lost 4 bases and J lost 3 bases. Germline CDR1 ENHRY, CDR2 SYGVKD. This CDR3 reads CAISGTGEETQYF. The DNA of the CDR3 is TGTGCCATCAGTGGGACAGGGGAAGAGACCCAGTACTTC.

The sample holds one count of this clonotype. The chain combines TRBV6-6 with TRBJ2-4, with TRBD2 matching 12 bases. The J call may be incorrect, as the DNA end agrees better with TRBJ2-7. This CDR3 has 15 amino acids. Germline CDR1 is MNHNY and CDR2 is SVGAGI (reference sequence). This CDR3 reads CASSTRLAGEYEQYF. The CDR3, as DNA: TGTGCCAGCAGTACTCGACTAGCGGGGGAGTACGAGCAGTACTTC.

This clonotype has at least ten counts. This sequence joins TRBV4-1 and TRBJ2-7, with 7 bases fitting TRBD1. Germline values: CDR1 MGHRA, CDR2 YSYEKL. The CDR3 totals 13 residues. J was trimmed by 4 bases and V by 3 bases; bases with no gene match: 3. CDR3 sequence: CASSHRQGYEQYF. CDR3 sequence (DNA): TGCGCCAGCAGCCACAGACAGGGATACGAGCAGTACTTC.

This sequence joins TRBV2 and TRBJ2-7, with 8 bases fitting TRBD2. Germline CDR1 SNHLY, CDR2 FYNNEI. The length of the CDR3 is 15 residues. Trimming cost V 3 bases and J 1 base; bases outside gene matches: 5. The CDR3 region is CASSEEAGGSYEQYF. Here the CDR3 DNA reads TGTGCCAGCAGTGAGGAGGCGGGGGGTTCCTACGAGCAGTACTTC.

This clonotype was counted many times. The CDR3 DNA sequence: TGCGCCAGCAGCCGACTCGGCGGGGTTGGCTACACCTTC. It yields the protein CASSRLGGVGYTF. This sequence joins TRBV4-1 and TRBJ1-2; D call uncertain. CDR1 is MGHRA, CDR2 YSYEKL, per germline. The CDR3 length is 13 residues. With 4 bases removed from V and 7 bases from J, the gap between germline ends came to 13 bases.

This clonotype was found a few times. The rearrangement joins TRBV18 to TRBJ1-2, with TRBD1 as a possible D gene (6 bases). CDR3 size: 14 residues. V lost 2 bases to trimming and J lost 4 bases, with 11 bases between them. CDR1 is KGHSH, CDR2 LQKENI, per germline. The CDR3 spells CASSPKEGGYGYTF. In DNA form, the CDR3 reads TGTGCCAGCTCACCAAAAGAAGGGGGCTATGGCTACACCTTC. Using reference TRBV18 and TRBJ1-2 for the parts outside the CDR3, the full variable domain is NAGVMQNPRHLVRRRGQEARLRCSPMKGHSHVYWYRQLPEEGLKFMVYLQKENIIDESGMPKERFSAEFPKEGPSILRIQQVVRGDSAAYFCASSPKEGGYGYTFGSGTRLTVV.

This clonotype turned up a few times. The chain employs TRBV13 and TRBJ2-1; 7 bases align to TRBD2. The V gene's germline CDR1 is PRHDT and CDR2 FYEKMQ (reference sequence). After removal of 7 bases from V and 4 bases from J, the junction contained 7 bases not matched to a gene. The CDR3 runs to 14 residues. CDR3 bases: TGTGCCAGCACCCAGCGGGGATATTACAATGAGCAGTTCTTC. This gives the protein CASTQRGYYNEQFF.